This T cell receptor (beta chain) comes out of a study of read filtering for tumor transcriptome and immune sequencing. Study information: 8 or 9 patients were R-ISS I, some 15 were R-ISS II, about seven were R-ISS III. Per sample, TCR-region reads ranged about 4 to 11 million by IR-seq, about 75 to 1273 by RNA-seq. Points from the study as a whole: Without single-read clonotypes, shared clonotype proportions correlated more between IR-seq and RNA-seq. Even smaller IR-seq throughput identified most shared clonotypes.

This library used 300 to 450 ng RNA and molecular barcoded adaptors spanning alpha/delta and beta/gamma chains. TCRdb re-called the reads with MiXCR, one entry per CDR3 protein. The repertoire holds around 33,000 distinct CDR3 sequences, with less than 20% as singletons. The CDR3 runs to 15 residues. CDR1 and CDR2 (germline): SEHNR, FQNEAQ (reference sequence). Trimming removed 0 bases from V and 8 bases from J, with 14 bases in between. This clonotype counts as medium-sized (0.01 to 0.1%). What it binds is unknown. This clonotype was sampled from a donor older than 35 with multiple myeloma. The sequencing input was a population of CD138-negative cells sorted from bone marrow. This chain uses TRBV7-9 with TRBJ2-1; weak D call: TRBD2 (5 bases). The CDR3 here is CASSLARLVEDEQFF. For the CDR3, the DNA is TGTGCCAGCAGCTTAGCGCGGTTAGTGGAGGATGAGCAGTTCTTC.